This T cell receptor beta chain came from a study of blood T cells in healthy people across ages. Trimming removed 4 bases from V and 3 bases from J, with 9 bases in between. The CDR3 spans 12 residues. From germline, CDR1 is GTSNPN and CDR2 SVGIG (reference sequence). This clonotype was found a few times. Sample-barcoded 5' priming and a J-beta primer mix drove a second PCR of about 6 to 12 cycles. TCRdb ran MiXCR on the 5' RACE reads and lists one entry per CDR3 protein. The sample yields more than 500,000 distinct CDR3 sequences, around 27% seen once. This sample also appeared in a second study, on T cells of mothers and their children.

The J gene is TRBJ1-2, the V gene TRBV30; D is perhaps TRBD1 (6 bases). This TCR was sampled from a boy aged 2-15 years in good health. The sequencing input was blood. CDR3 in amino acids: CAWNPGDYGYTF. As DNA, the CDR3 is TGTGCCTGGAACCCAGGGGACTATGGCTACACCTTC.